One and the same sample provided the 21 T cell receptor beta chains below, sequenced in a study of OX40 agonist ivuxolimab in advanced cancers. Repertoires were generated with immunoSEQ multiplex PCR, while TCRdb's copy carries only in-frame clones and drops some. The table lists about 61,000 clones, about 92% of them singletons. The sequences come from CD4+ or CD8+ T cells sorted from blood, collected in a trial of the OX40 agonist ivuxolimab. Source of these receptors: an adult with an advanced solid tumor such as melanoma, head and neck, liver or kidney cancer.

The chain has TRBV4-3 and TRBJ1-5; D uncertain. The germline V gene has CDR1 LGHNA and CDR2 YSLEER. V was shortened by 0 bases and J by 7 bases, with 16 bases between the two germline ends. This CDR3 comprises 16 residues. Here the CDR3 DNA reads TGCGCCAGCAGCCAAGATCTAGGAGGGCCGGGGCAGCCCCAGCATTTT. This gives the protein CASSQDLGGPGQPQHF.

V gene TRBV15 combines with J gene TRBJ2-7; D uncertain. Trimming removed 3 bases from V and 1 base from J, with 10 bases in between. The germline V gene encodes CDR1 LNHNV and CDR2 YYDKDF (reference sequence). This CDR3 spans 14 amino acids. CDR3 residues: CATSRGPESYEQYF. In DNA, the CDR3 is TGTGCCACCAGCAGGGGTCCTGAATCCTACGAGCAGTACTTC.

This chain uses TRBV28 with TRBJ2-3; the D is unclear. There are 13 residues in the CDR3. Trimming stripped 2 bases from V and 8 bases from J, with 11 bases between. Germline values: CDR1 MDHEN, CDR2 SYDVKM. The CDR3 protein is CASSLRIGFTQYF. In DNA form, the CDR3 reads TGTGCCAGCAGTTTAAGAATTGGTTTTACGCAGTATTTT. The entire variable domain, with the rest obtained from reference TRBV28 and TRBJ2-3, is as follows: DVKVTQSSRYLVKRTGEKVFLECVQDMDHENMFWYRQDPGLGLRLIYFSYDVKMKEKGDIPEGYSVSREKKERFSLILESASTNQTSMYLCASSLRIGFTQYFGPGTRLTVL.

Comments on this clone: The same CDR3 is also encoded by other DNA sequences in this sample. V and J are TRBV28 and TRBJ2-7; possible D gene TRBD1, 5 bases. Germline CDR1 and CDR2: MDHEN and SYDVKM. The CDR3 has 13 residues. The ends were cut back, 3 bases at V and 1 base at J, with 7 bases in the middle. The CDR3 nucleotides are TGTGCCAGCAGTTTTGGACATTCCTACGAGCAGTACTTC. Amino acid sequence: CASSFGHSYEQYF.

The rearrangement joins TRBV2 to TRBJ1-3; no clear D gene. V lost 8 bases, J lost 0 bases, and 14 bases lay in between. This CDR3 contains 15 residues. In germline, CDR1 is SNHLY, CDR2 FYNNEI. For the CDR3, the DNA is TGTGCCAGCCGAAGGACCCTTTACTCTGGAAACACCATATATTTT. This encodes CASRRTLYSGNTIYF. Based on the CDR3 plus reference TRBV2 and TRBJ1-3, the full variable domain is EPEVTQTPSHQVTQMGQEVILRCVPISNHLYFYWYRQILGQKVEFLVSFYNNEISEKSEIFDDQFSVERPDGSNFTLKIRSTKLEDSAMYFCASRRTLYSGNTIYFGEGSWLTVV.

This chain uses TRBV7-9 with TRBJ2-2; D call uncertain. This CDR3 comprises 12 residues. From germline, CDR1 is SEHNR and CDR2 FQNEAQ (reference sequence). V dropped 3 bases and J dropped 9 bases, with 8 bases sitting between them. This CDR3 is CASSFPGWELFF. In DNA, the CDR3 is TGTGCCAGCAGCTTCCCAGGCTGGGAGCTGTTTTTT.

The genes are TRBV6-1 and TRBJ2-7; 8 bases match TRBD1. The CDR3 runs to 16 residues. The V and J ends lost 2 bases and 2 bases, in that order; junction bases with no gene match: 8. Looked up from germline, CDR1 is MNHNS and CDR2 is SASEGT. The CDR3, as DNA: TGTGCCAGCAGTGAATGGGTGGGACAGGTAACCTACGAGCAGTACTTC. Its translation: CASSEWVGQVTYEQYF.

A single count supports this clone. The V and J genes are TRBV27 and TRBJ2-1; TRBD2 aligns across 11 bases. The V gene's germline CDR1 is MNHEY and CDR2 SMNVEV (reference sequence). Unmatched junction bases numbered 9, after V lost 6 bases and J lost 8 bases. The CDR3 contains 15 residues. In nucleotides, the CDR3 is TGTGCCAGCAGCCCAACTAGCGGGAGTGTAGATGAGCAGTTCTTC. It encodes CASSPTSGSVDEQFF.

The chain is built from TRBV27 and TRBJ2-1; 14 nucleotides align to TRBD2. Germline CDR1 and CDR2: MNHEY and SMNVEV (reference sequence). The CDR3 is 18 residues long. V trimming: 5 bases; J trimming: 3 bases; junction bases outside the gene matches: 9. The CDR3 bases are TGTGCCAGCAGTCCCGGGACTAGCGGGGGCACGGGCTACAATGAGCAGTTCTTC. Amino acid sequence: CASSPGTSGGTGYNEQFF.

This chain joins TRBV27 and TRBJ2-2, with 7 bases fitting TRBD2. The CDR3 loop spans 14 amino acids. The germline V gene encodes CDR1 MNHEY and CDR2 SMNVEV (reference sequence). The trim removed 8 bases at V and 0 bases at J, leaving 3 bases unmatched. Written as DNA, the CDR3 is TGTGCCAGCCGTGGGGGGGCGAACACCGGGGAGCTGTTTTTT. This encodes CASRGGANTGELFF.

The V gene is TRBV28, the J gene TRBJ1-5; no clear D gene. Trimming removed 7 bases at V and 9 bases at J, with 10 bases between. Germline V gene data show CDR1 as MDHEN and CDR2 as SYDVKM. The length of the CDR3 is 11 residues. Written as DNA, the CDR3 is TGTGCCAGCAAAGGTTTAGGGCCCCAGCATTTT. It is translated as CASKGLGPQHF. The full variable domain, completed using reference TRBV28 and TRBJ1-5, is DVKVTQSSRYLVKRTGEKVFLECVQDMDHENMFWYRQDPGLGLRLIYFSYDVKMKEKGDIPEGYSVSREKKERFSLILESASTNQTSMYLCASKGLGPQHFGDGTRLSIL.

The rearrangement links TRBV4-3 to TRBJ1-4; perhaps TRBD1 as D (5 bases). The CDR3 spans 16 residues. Trimming removed 0 bases at V and 5 bases at J, with 13 bases between. Germline values: CDR1 LGHNA, CDR2 YSLEER. CDR3 coding DNA: TGCGCCAGCAGCCAAGACTACCGGGACGCCAATGAAAAACTGTTTTTT. This encodes CASSQDYRDANEKLFF.

This chain connects TRBV15 to TRBJ2-4; 9 bases map to TRBD1. Germline CDR1 is LNHNV and CDR2 is YYDKDF (reference sequence). The CDR3 has 18 residues. J gave up 2 bases and V 0 bases, and 8 bases lay outside the gene matches. CDR3 coding DNA: TGTGCCACCAGCAGAGATAGGACAGGGGATGAGACCAAAAACATTCAGTACTTC. As protein: CATSRDRTGDETKNIQYF.

Comments on this clone: Other DNA sequences of this sample code for an identical CDR3. For the CDR3, the DNA is TGTGCCAGCAGCGCCGGGGACACTGAAGCTTTCTTT. Its protein product is CASSAGDTEAFF. The gene calls are TRBV28 and TRBJ1-1; D is unclear. CDR3 size: 12 residues. Per the germline V gene, CDR1 is MDHEN and CDR2 is SYDVKM. Trimming took 6 bases from V and 3 from J, leaving 8 bases between them.

V is TRBV7-9 and J is TRBJ2-7; possibly TRBD1 or TRBD2 for D (5 bases each). From germline, CDR1 is SEHNR and CDR2 FQNEAQ (reference sequence). Between the trimmed V and J ends, which lost 0 bases and 6 bases, there was a span of 9 bases. The CDR3 contains 13 residues. The CDR3 reads CASSLAPGTEQYV. The DNA for the CDR3 is TGTGCCAGCAGCTTAGCGCCCGGGACCGAGCAGTACGTC.

V gene TRBV4-3 combines with J gene TRBJ1-5; D remains unclear. The germline V gene has CDR1 LGHNA and CDR2 YSLEER. The CDR3 length is 14 residues. V shed 0 bases and J shed 7 bases, with 10 bases lying between them. The CDR3 nucleotides are TGCGCCAGCAGCCAAGATTACCCCCGACAGCCCCAGCATTTT. It is translated as CASSQDYPRQPQHF.

This chain joins TRBV30 and TRBJ1-5; D is unresolved. Germline V lookup: CDR1 GTSNPN, CDR2 SVGIG (reference sequence). The CDR3 contains 17 residues. Between the trimmed V and J ends, which lost 0 bases and 0 bases, there was a span of 15 bases. CDR3 sequence reads: CAWSVRRSGYSNQPQHF. Here the CDR3 DNA reads TGTGCCTGGAGTGTACGGCGGTCAGGATATAGCAATCAGCCCCAGCATTTT.

The V gene is TRBV27, the J gene TRBJ2-5, with TRBD1 as a possible D gene (5 bases). CDR3 length: 14 amino acids. Germline CDR1 is MNHEY and CDR2 is SMNVEV (reference sequence). V lost 2 bases and J lost 4, with 11 bases in between. CDR3 region: CASSLTGQGETQYF. As DNA, the CDR3 is TGTGCCAGCAGTTTAACAGGCCAGGGAGAGACCCAGTACTTC.

This chain links TRBV27 with TRBJ1-3; 8 bases fit TRBD1. The V gene end was trimmed by 5 bases and the J gene end by 2 bases; junction bases not matched to a gene: 5. The CDR3 consists of 15 residues. Germline lookup yields CDR1 MNHEY and CDR2 SMNVEV (reference sequence). CDR3 DNA: TGTGCCAGCAGTCGTCAGGGGGCTGCTGGAAACACCATATATTTT. Residues: CASSRQGAAGNTIYF.

This chain connects TRBV30 to TRBJ1-6; D not certain. The CDR3 has 13 amino acids. Germline CDR1 GTSNPN, CDR2 SVGIG (reference sequence). Trimming shortened V by 5 bases and J by 7 bases, and 12 bases separated the two germline ends. The CDR3 nucleotides read TGTGCCTGGTCCGTCGGATTAAATTCACCCCTCCACTTT. This codes for CAWSVGLNSPLHF.

This clone was counted only a few times. V is TRBV9 and J is TRBJ2-1, with 7 bases matching TRBD2. The CDR3 is made up of 13 amino acids. Germline lookup yields CDR1 SGDLS and CDR2 YYNGEE. The ends lost 0 bases at V and 10 bases at J; junction bases unmatched: 4. CDR3 sequence reads: CASSVVNSGEQFF. As DNA, the CDR3 is TGTGCCAGCAGCGTAGTGAATAGCGGGGAGCAGTTCTTC.